These 21 T cell receptor beta chains were all obtained from the same sample, sequenced in a study of regulatory T cells in long-lasting Graves disease. Time point defined: persistent/refractory GD, antithyroid drugs over 5 years with positive TRAb. With RNA extracted from PBMCs as input, the TCR library was made. CDR3-region Arm-PCR and iRepertoire HTBI primers produced the TCR beta libraries. One entry per CDR3 protein results from TCRdb running MiXCR on the multiplex PCR reads. The repertoire holds around 510,000 distinct CDR3 sequences, under 25% seen once, with under 9% in the top ten. Material: peripheral blood mononuclear cells (PBMCs), obtained when the disease was refractory, from a patient treated with antithyroid drugs. The receptor source for this set is a female donor with Graves disease.

This clonotype was seen a handful of times. This chain joins TRBV28 and TRBJ1-5; 7 nucleotides agree with TRBD1. Germline-derived CDR1 and CDR2 are MDHEN and SYDVKM. Germline trimming cut 1 base from V and 2 bases from J; bases unmatched to any gene: 5. The CDR3 runs 16 residues. For the CDR3, the DNA is TGTGCCAGCAGTTTATATACAGGGGTAGGCAATCAGCCCCAGCATTTT. Protein sequence: CASSLYTGVGNQPQHF.

This clonotype was seen at least ten times. The chain links TRBV6-5 to TRBJ2-5, with D possibly matching TRBD2 (6 bases). The length of the CDR3 is 16 residues. Trimming took 0 bases from V and 3 from J, leaving 14 bases between them. Germline V gene lookup returns CDR1 MNHEY and CDR2 SVGAGI. The CDR3 coding sequence is TGTGCCAGCAGTTACTCCGCACTCGTAGCGGAAGAGACCCAGTACTTC. It encodes CASSYSALVAEETQYF.

This chain joins TRBV4-1 and TRBJ2-1, with D perhaps matching TRBD1 (5 bases). In germline, CDR1 is MGHRA, CDR2 YSYEKL. The CDR3 has 15 residues. The ends were cut back, 0 bases at V and 8 bases at J, with 14 bases in the middle. The CDR3 region is CASSQDRQGWDEQFF. CDR3 DNA sequence: TGCGCCAGCAGCCAAGATAGGCAGGGCTGGGATGAGCAGTTCTTC.

At least ten counts were recorded for this clonotype. The gene calls are TRBV28 and TRBJ2-7, with TRBD1 matching over 9 bases. Germline CDR1 reads MDHEN; CDR2 reads SYDVKM. The CDR3 is 14 residues long. After removal of 6 bases from V and 3 bases from J, the junction contained 6 bases not matched to a gene. CDR3 loop: CASSLGTGLYEQYF. In DNA form, the CDR3 reads TGTGCCAGCAGCTTGGGGACAGGGCTCTACGAGCAGTACTTC.

Ten or more counts support this clonotype. The chain has TRBV5-1 and TRBJ2-7; 14 bases match TRBD2. Germline assignment: CDR1 SGHRS and CDR2 YFSETQ. After removal of 2 bases from V and 3 bases from J, the junction contained 10 bases not matched to a gene. The CDR3 has 18 residues. This chain's CDR3 is CASSLRGLAGESGYEQYF. As DNA, the CDR3 is TGCGCCAGCAGCTTACGGGGACTAGCGGGGGAGAGTGGCTACGAGCAGTACTTC.

In its sample, this clonotype was seen many times. The gene calls are TRBV30 and TRBJ1-2; D is possibly TRBD1 (5 bases). This CDR3 spans 12 amino acids. Germline lookup yields CDR1 GTSNPN and CDR2 SVGIG (reference sequence). Between the trimmed V and J ends, which lost 3 bases and 5 bases, there was a span of 10 bases. For the CDR3, the DNA is TGTGCCTGGAGCATGGGACTATATGGCTACACCTTC. It translates to CAWSMGLYGYTF.

This clonotype was seen at least ten times. The V call is TRBV12-3 or TRBV12-4, the J call TRBJ1-5; D possibly corresponds to TRBD1 (5 bases). V lost 7 bases and J lost 6, with 16 bases in between. CDR3 length: 14 residues. The CDR3 spells CASTQHGRVQPQHF. The CDR3 nucleotides are TGTGCCAGCACTCAACACGGCAGGGTTCAGCCCCAGCATTTT.

The chain has TRBV20-1 and TRBJ2-1, with D tentatively TRBD1 or TRBD2 (5 bases each). The CDR3 loop spans 13 amino acids. Germline V gene lookup returns CDR1 DFQATT and CDR2 SNEGSKA (reference sequence). V lost 5 bases, J lost 6 bases, and 14 bases lay in between. CDR3 coding DNA: TGCAGTGCTGGAAGGGGACGCTTCAATGAGCAGTTCTTC. It encodes CSAGRGRFNEQFF.

In its sample, this clonotype was seen many times. This chain links TRBV24-1 with TRBJ1-4; D perhaps matches TRBD1 (5 bases). This CDR3 spans 13 amino acids. Germline values: CDR1 KGHDR, CDR2 SFDVKD. V lost 5 bases to trimming and J lost 7 bases, with 10 bases between them. The CDR3 reads CATSGPGGEKLFF. The DNA for the CDR3 is TGTGCCACCAGTGGACCTGGGGGTGAAAAACTGTTTTTT.

This clonotype was counted at least ten times. This chain connects TRBV16 to TRBJ1-5, with TRBD1 as a possible D gene (6 bases). V was trimmed by 8 bases and J by 4 bases, leaving 15 bases between them. This CDR3 contains 14 residues. The germline V gene encodes CDR1 KGHSY and CDR2 FQNENV. The CDR3 is CASARGTGNQPQHF. The CDR3, as DNA: TGTGCCAGCGCCAGGGGAACCGGTAATCAGCCCCAGCATTTT.

This clonotype was seen a handful of times. CDR3 nucleotide sequence: TGCGCCAGCAGCCAAGTCCAAGGGGAGCAGTACTTC. Its protein is CASSQVQGEQYF. V usage is TRBV4-1 and J usage is TRBJ2-7, with no clear D. Trimming cost V 1 base and J 7 bases, with 8 bases left between them. The CDR3 contains 12 residues. Germline CDR1 and CDR2: MGHRA and YSYEKL.

This clonotype was recorded many times. V usage is TRBV10-1 and J usage is TRBJ1-2, with D tentatively TRBD1 (6 bases). From germline, CDR1 is WNHNN and CDR2 SYGVQD (reference sequence). The ends were cut back, 9 bases at V and 2 bases at J, with 19 bases in the middle. The CDR3 is 15 residues long. The CDR3 loop is CARTRESTGNYGYTF. CDR3 nucleotides: TGCGCCAGGACTAGGGAGTCAACAGGGAACTATGGCTACACCTTC.

This clonotype was observed many times. The chain carries TRBV11-2 and TRBJ1-4; maybe TRBD1 (6 bases). The CDR3 has 15 residues. V gave up 2 bases and J gave up 5 bases, with 12 bases separating them. CDR1 is SGHAT, CDR2 FQNNGV, per germline. The DNA for the CDR3 is TGTGCCAGCAGCTTAAGCAGGGGCGAAAATGAAAAACTGTTTTTT. Translation gives CASSLSRGENEKLFF.

This sequence joins TRBV7-6 and TRBJ2-1, with D tentatively TRBD1 or TRBD2 (6 bases each). The V gene's germline CDR1 is SGHVS and CDR2 FNYEAQ. The V end was cut by 5 bases, the J end by 9 bases, with 20 bases between. The CDR3 is 15 residues long. CDR3 in amino acids: CASSPGGSEGREQFF. CDR3 in DNA: TGTGCCAGCAGCCCCGGGGGCTCGGAAGGCCGTGAGCAGTTCTTC.

This clonotype was detected many times. The V gene is TRBV12-3 or TRBV12-4, the J gene TRBJ1-1; tentative D call: TRBD1 (5 bases). The CDR3 has 16 residues. V lost 5 bases to trimming and J lost 1 base, with 17 bases between them. CDR3 region: CASSNRPGLTNTEAFF. The CDR3 bases are TGTGCCAGCAGTAATCGACCGGGACTCACGAACACTGAAGCTTTCTTT.

This clonotype was counted ten times or more. The chain recombines TRBV28 with TRBJ2-2; the D call may be TRBD1 or TRBD2 (5 bases each). The CDR3 contains 17 residues. V shed 7 bases and J shed 5 bases, with 23 bases lying between them. Germline CDR1 reads MDHEN; CDR2 reads SYDVKM. For the CDR3, the DNA is TGTGCCAGCACCTTCGGGGCCGGTCTTGGGACGACCGGGGAGCTGTTTTTT. Translated, it gives CASTFGAGLGTTGELFF.

The genes are TRBV19 and TRBJ2-2, with 9 positions matching TRBD2. Germline CDR1 and CDR2: LNHDA and SQIVND (reference sequence). V shed 5 bases, J shed 6 bases, and the junction held 10 bases outside the gene matches. The CDR3 runs 16 residues. The CDR3 spells CASSPLAGEWAGELFF. In nucleotides, the CDR3 is TGTGCCAGTAGTCCCTTAGCGGGAGAATGGGCCGGGGAGCTGTTTTTT.

This clonotype was observed a few times. The chain couples TRBV28 to TRBJ2-1; 9 bases match TRBD1. V lost 11 bases to trimming and J lost 4 bases; unmatched junction nucleotides: 9. The CDR3 covers 14 residues. The V gene's germline CDR1 is MDHEN and CDR2 SYDVKM. The CDR3 sequence: CAASGTGQYNEQFF. In DNA form, the CDR3 reads TGTGCCGCTTCCGGGACAGGGCAATACAATGAGCAGTTCTTC.

In this sample, this clonotype turned up a few times. The rearrangement links TRBV28 to TRBJ2-7; D unresolved. CDR1 and CDR2 (germline): MDHEN, SYDVKM. V shed 6 bases and J shed 4 bases, with 10 bases lying between them. This CDR3 is built from 12 residues. CDR3 protein: CASSHRRYEQYF. In DNA, the CDR3 is TGTGCCAGCAGCCATAGGCGTTACGAGCAGTACTTC.

This clonotype has at least ten counts. The V call is TRBV27, the J call TRBJ2-7; 12 bases match TRBD2. Germline V CDR1 and CDR2: MNHEY, SMNVEV (reference sequence). The V segment lost 5 bases and the J segment 3 bases; nucleotides outside the gene matches: 8. This CDR3 is 16 amino acids long. In DNA, the CDR3 is TGTGCCAGCAGTGTGTTGACTAGCGGGAGATACTACGAGCAGTACTTC. This translates into CASSVLTSGRYYEQYF.

The J gene is TRBJ2-2, the V gene TRBV19; either TRBD1 or TRBD2 may fit D (5 bases each). Germline V CDR1 and CDR2: LNHDA, SQIVND (reference sequence). This CDR3 has 14 amino acids. Between the trimmed V and J ends, which lost 7 bases and 0 bases, there was a span of 9 bases. Here the CDR3 reads CASTKGPNTGELFF. The CDR3 DNA reads as TGTGCCAGTACTAAGGGACCGAACACCGGGGAGCTGTTTTTT.